Presented here are 23 T cell receptor beta chains from one specimen sequenced in a study of CD8 T cells in Susac syndrome. The RNA, roughly 0.45 to 1 ug, was put through reverse transcription using random hexamers. Each CDR3 protein is one row after TCRdb ran MiXCR on the immunoSEQ multiplex PCR reads. Found here are around 170,000 distinct CDR3 sequences, roughly 95% of them singletons; the top ten hold 0.098%. The sequenced sample was CD4+ T cells from PBMCs. Receptors originate from a human donor with Susac syndrome.

The V and J genes are TRBV12-3 or TRBV12-4 and TRBJ2-7, with no clear D. V lost 5 bases, J lost 6 bases, and 14 bases lay in between. The CDR3 extends over 13 amino acids. CDR3 in amino acids: CASSEARWSEQYF. In DNA, the CDR3 is TGTGCCAGCAGTGAGGCCCGATGGTCCGAGCAGTACTTC.

The CDR3 DNA sequence: TGTGCCAGCAGTTTGGGCGGGACTAGCGGGGGGATCGAGCAGTTCTTC. Translation gives CASSLGGTSGGIEQFF. The V and J genes are TRBV27 and TRBJ2-1; the match to TRBD2 covers 15 bases. CDR3 length: 16 amino acids. The V and J ends lost 3 bases and 10 bases, in that order; junction bases with no gene match: 7. Germline loops: CDR1 MNHEY, CDR2 SMNVEV (reference sequence).

This chain uses TRBV6-1 with TRBJ1-1; TRBD1 matches at 8 bases. The CDR3 contains 14 residues. V gave up 4 bases and J gave up 5 bases; unmatched junction bases: 6. Per germline, CDR1 MNHNS and CDR2 SASEGT. The CDR3 is CASSADRGKTEAFF. CDR3 nucleotides: TGTGCCAGCAGTGCCGACAGGGGTAAAACTGAAGCTTTCTTT.

As DNA, the CDR3 is TGTGCCACCAGTAACGCGAACACCGGGGAGCTGTTTTTT. This translates into CATSNANTGELFF. The chain uses TRBV24-1 and TRBJ2-2; D remains unclear. The CDR3 extends over 13 amino acids. Germline CDR1 and CDR2: KGHDR and SFDVKD. Trimming pared 6 bases from V and 0 bases from J, leaving 4 bases between.

V usage is TRBV5-1 and J usage is TRBJ2-5; D not certain. The CDR3 consists of 14 residues. Trimming cost V 4 bases and J 2 bases, with 12 bases left between them. From germline, CDR1 is SGHRS and CDR2 YFSETQ. The CDR3 region is CASSGLASQETQYF. The CDR3 bases are TGCGCCAGCAGCGGCTTAGCCTCTCAAGAGACCCAGTACTTC.

This clonotype has only one observation. V is TRBV19 and J is TRBJ2-2; either TRBD1 or TRBD2 may supply D (5 bases each). The CDR3 extends over 15 amino acids. CDR1 is LNHDA and CDR2 is SQIVND in the germline V gene (reference sequence). V shed 10 bases and J shed 3 bases, with 18 bases lying between them. Here the CDR3 reads CAIGAVGTHTGELFF. CDR3 in DNA: TGTGCCATCGGGGCGGTCGGTACCCACACCGGGGAGCTGTTTTTT.

The chain carries TRBV5-6 and TRBJ1-5, with TRBD1 as a possible D gene (5 bases). Per germline, CDR1 SGHDT and CDR2 YYEEEE. The CDR3 is 13 amino acids. Trimming removed 4 bases at V and 7 bases at J, with 12 bases between. The CDR3 nucleotides are TGTGCCAGCAGCCGGGGACGTCTCCAGCCCCAGCATTTT. Translated: CASSRGRLQPQHF.

The V and J genes are TRBV27 and TRBJ2-5, with D unclear. The length of the CDR3 is 13 residues. Germline V gene data show CDR1 as MNHEY and CDR2 as SMNVEV (reference sequence). Between the trimmed V and J ends, which lost 1 base and 5 bases, there was a span of 8 bases. CDR3 region: CASSLYSAETQYF. CDR3 bases: TGTGCCAGCAGTTTATACAGTGCGGAGACCCAGTACTTC.

The chain joins TRBV15 to TRBJ2-1, with 8 bases matching TRBD2. V shed 0 bases, J shed 2 bases, and the junction held 0 bases outside the gene matches. The CDR3 runs 15 residues. From germline, CDR1 is LNHNV and CDR2 YYDKDF (reference sequence). The CDR3 loop reads CATSRERGAYNEQFF. The CDR3 DNA reads TGTGCCACCAGCAGAGAGCGGGGGGCCTACAATGAGCAGTTCTTC. Filled out from reference TRBV15 and TRBJ2-1, the complete variable domain reads DAMVIQNPRYQVTQFGKPVTLSCSQTLNHNVMYWYQQKSSQAPKLLFHYYDKDFNNEADTPDNFQSRRPNTSFCFLDIRSPGLGDTAMYLCATSRERGAYNEQFFGPGTRLTVL.

J is TRBJ1-1 and V is TRBV7-2, with D unclear. The germline gives CDR1 SGHTA, CDR2 FQGNSA. The CDR3 is 15 residues long. Trimming took 2 bases from V and 5 from J, leaving 15 bases between them. This CDR3 reads CASSLQAVIETEAFF. The CDR3 DNA reads as TGTGCCAGCAGCTTACAGGCAGTTATCGAAACTGAAGCTTTCTTT.

This sequence joins TRBV12-3 or TRBV12-4 and TRBJ2-1; TRBD2 matches at 9 bases. CDR3 length equals 16 residues. With V trimmed by 3 bases and J by 5 bases, 8 bases remained unmatched. The CDR3 sequence: CASSFPRLAADNEQFF. The CDR3 DNA reads TGTGCCAGCAGTTTCCCTCGACTAGCGGCTGACAATGAGCAGTTCTTC.

V usage is TRBV29-1 and J usage is TRBJ2-7, with 8 bases identical to TRBD2. Losses at the gene ends were 4 bases for V and 0 bases for J; bases not matched to a gene: 2. In germline, CDR1 is SQVTM, CDR2 ANQGSEA. The CDR3 consists of 13 residues. For the CDR3, the DNA is TGCAGCGTTGTCGGGGGGGCCTCCTACGAGCAGTACTTC. It translates to CSVVGGASYEQYF.

The CDR3 nucleotides are TGTGCCAGTAGTACCGGTGCGGGGGGGATCAAAAACATTCAGTACTTC. As protein: CASSTGAGGIKNIQYF. This chain links TRBV19 with TRBJ2-4; the match to TRBD2 covers 9 bases. The V gene end was trimmed by 4 bases and the J gene end by 3 bases; junction bases not matched to a gene: 7. Germline V gene data show CDR1 as LNHDA and CDR2 as SQIVND (reference sequence). This CDR3 has 16 residues.

The V and J genes are TRBV28 and TRBJ2-4; tentative D call: TRBD2 (5 bases). Germline-derived CDR1 and CDR2 are MDHEN and SYDVKM. The V end lost 4 bases, the J end lost 2 bases, and 12 bases lay between the germline ends. This CDR3 spans 15 amino acids. As DNA, the CDR3 is TGTGCCAGCAGTTGGACTCCTGGAACCAAAAACATTCAGTACTTC. Translating it yields CASSWTPGTKNIQYF.

The rearrangement links TRBV20-1 to TRBJ2-4; the match to TRBD2 covers 8 bases. V lost 0 bases and J lost 8; bases outside the gene matches: 3. The CDR3 sequence is 13 residues long. CDR1 and CDR2 from the germline V gene are DFQATT and SNEGSKA (reference sequence). CDR3 protein: CSARDQAGDIQYF. DNA for the CDR3: TGCAGTGCTAGAGATCAAGCGGGGGACATTCAGTACTTC.

This chain links TRBV5-1 with TRBJ2-4; D is possibly TRBD1 or TRBD2 (5 bases each). Germline values: CDR1 SGHRS, CDR2 YFSETQ. Deletions cut 0 bases from V and 2 bases from J, with 15 bases between. The CDR3 contains 17 residues. The CDR3 reads CASSLEQGPGSKNIQYF. The CDR3 DNA reads TGCGCCAGCAGCTTGGAGCAGGGCCCGGGGTCCAAAAACATTCAGTACTTC.

This clonotype has only one observation. This rearrangement joins TRBV28 to TRBJ2-7; D is possibly TRBD1 (6 bases). V dropped 5 bases and J dropped 1 base, with 9 bases sitting between them. CDR1 is MDHEN, CDR2 SYDVKM, per germline. The CDR3 extends over 13 amino acids. The CDR3 loop reads CASSGTISYEQYF. The DNA of the CDR3 is TGTGCCAGCAGTGGGACAATATCCTACGAGCAGTACTTC.

The chain recombines TRBV7-9 with TRBJ1-2, with D perhaps TRBD1 (6 bases). The CDR3 is 12 residues long. Per the germline V gene, CDR1 is SEHNR and CDR2 is FQNEAQ (reference sequence). V was pared by 3 bases and J by 6 bases, with 8 bases between. In nucleotides, the CDR3 is TGTGCCAGCAGCTTCAACAGGGATGGCTACACCTTC. Its translation is CASSFNRDGYTF. Together with reference TRBV7-9 and TRBJ1-2, the CDR3 gives the full variable domain: DTGVSQNPRHKITKRGQNVTFRCDPISEHNRLYWYRQTLGQGPEFLTYFQNEAQLEKSRLLSDRFSAERPKGSFSTLEIQRTEQGDSAMYLCASSFNRDGYTFGSGTRLTVV.

This clonotype occurred once. This sequence joins TRBV25-1 and TRBJ2-1; the match to TRBD1 covers 7 bases. V shed 2 bases and J 7 bases; nucleotides not matched to a gene: 2. CDR3 length equals 13 residues. Germline CDR1 and CDR2: MGHDK and SYGVNS. The CDR3 nucleotides read TGTGCCAGCAGTGAACAGGGGGTTAATGAGCAGTTCTTC. As protein: CASSEQGVNEQFF.

The chain combines TRBV7-2 with TRBJ2-5, with 7 bases identical to TRBD2. Germline CDR1 SGHTA, CDR2 FQGNSA. The CDR3 is 16 amino acids. Germline trimming cut 0 bases from V and 2 bases from J; bases unmatched to any gene: 6. The CDR3 coding sequence is TGTGCCAGCAGCTTAGCTCGCGGGGGTCTACAAGAGACCCAGTACTTC. It specifies CASSLARGGLQETQYF.

J is TRBJ1-1 and V is TRBV30; maybe TRBD1 (5 bases). The CDR3 contains 10 residues. From germline, CDR1 is GTSNPN and CDR2 SVGIG (reference sequence). CDR3 nucleotide sequence: TGTGGGGGCGCGGACACTGAAGCTTTCTTT. This sequence encodes CGGADTEAFF.

The rearrangement links TRBV30 to TRBJ1-2; D gene uncertain. The CDR3 is made up of 11 amino acids. Germline V gene data show CDR1 as GTSNPN and CDR2 as SVGIG (reference sequence). Trimming left V 4 bases short and J 3 bases short, with 6 bases between. CDR3 protein: CAWTAYYGYTF. The CDR3 DNA reads as TGTGCCTGGACGGCTTACTATGGCTACACCTTC.

The genes are TRBV18 and TRBJ1-6, with 8 bases lining up with TRBD1. Germline CDR1 and CDR2: KGHSH and LQKENI. This CDR3 spans 14 amino acids. The trim removed 3 bases at V and 7 bases at J, leaving 2 bases unmatched. CDR3: CASSPGQANSPLHF. The CDR3 DNA is TGTGCCAGCTCACCGGGACAGGCCAATTCACCCCTCCACTTT.